The 23 T cell receptor beta chains in this list originate from one sample, sequenced in a study of blood T cells in healthy people across ages. Using a J-beta primer mix together with a sample-barcoded 5' primer, a second PCR was run for about 7 to 12 cycles. TCRdb re-analysed the 5' RACE reads in MiXCR, keeping a single row per CDR3 protein. The table includes about a million distinct CDR3 sequences, 48% detected once. Sequencing used blood. The receptors originated from a man aged 25 to 45 in good health.

This clonotype was picked up a small number of times. V is TRBV10-3 and J is TRBJ2-3, with TRBD2 identical over 7 bases. CDR3 length equals 16 residues. Germline CDR1 ENHRY, CDR2 SYGVKD. Trimming took 6 bases from V and 2 from J; bases not matched to a gene: 11. The CDR3 DNA reads as TGTGCCATCAGCCTTTCCACGGGGGGTAACACAGATACGCAGTATTTT. Translated, it gives CAISLSTGGNTDTQYF.

This clonotype has more than one count but fewer than ten. The chain employs TRBV5-6 and TRBJ2-3; TRBD1 is a possible D gene (6 bases). Per the germline V gene, CDR1 is SGHDT and CDR2 is YYEEEE. CDR3 size: 14 residues. V lost 4 bases, J lost 4 bases, and 13 bases lay in between. In nucleotides, the CDR3 is TGTGCCAGCAGCGGCAGGGGCAAGGCAGATACGCAGTATTTT. The encoded protein is CASSGRGKADTQYF.

The rearrangement uses TRBV7-9 and TRBJ1-5; 8 bases are a match to TRBD1. Germline CDR1 and CDR2: SEHNR and FQNEAQ (reference sequence). The V gene end was trimmed by 5 bases and the J gene end by 4 bases; junction bases not matched to a gene: 7. The CDR3 is 15 amino acids. The CDR3 is CASSEDRDLNQPQHF. Written as DNA, the CDR3 is TGTGCCAGCAGCGAGGACAGGGATCTTAATCAGCCCCAGCATTTT.

The rearrangement joins TRBV20-1 to TRBJ1-2, with TRBD1 matching over 7 bases. CDR3 length: 14 amino acids. With 6 bases clipped from V and 5 bases from J, the junction kept 12 bases outside the gene matches. Germline-derived CDR1 and CDR2 are DFQATT and SNEGSKA (reference sequence). CDR3 sequence reads: CSALRRETGYGYTF. CDR3 bases: TGCAGTGCCCTAAGACGGGAGACAGGGTATGGCTACACCTTC.

At least ten counts were recorded for this clonotype. This chain connects TRBV29-1 to TRBJ2-7; no definite D call. The ends were cut back, 1 base at V and 1 base at J, with 8 bases in the middle. Germline loops: CDR1 SQVTM, CDR2 ANQGSEA. The CDR3 extends over 13 amino acids. The CDR3 DNA reads TGCAGCGTTGAAGCCCCTACGTCCTACGAGCAGTACTTC. Translated, it gives CSVEAPTSYEQYF.

J is TRBJ1-5 and V is TRBV7-8; D might be TRBD1 (5 bases). The V gene lost 1 base and the J gene lost 3 bases, with 7 bases spanning the gap. The V gene's germline CDR1 is SGHVS and CDR2 FQNEAQ. The CDR3 is 14 amino acids. The CDR3 reads CASSLVQANQPQHF. The CDR3 DNA sequence: TGTGCCAGCAGCTTAGTACAGGCCAATCAGCCCCAGCATTTT. The variable domain in full, with the rest retrieved from reference TRBV7-8 and TRBJ1-5, is GAGVSQSPRYKVAKRGQDVALRCDPISGHVSLFWYQQALGQGPEFLTYFQNEAQLDKSGLPSDRFFAERPEGSVSTLKIQRTQQEDSAVYLCASSLVQANQPQHFGDGTRLSIL.

CDR3 sequence (DNA): TGTGCCAGCAGCTCGAGACTAGGTGGGGTCACAGATACGCAGTATTTT. It specifies CASSSRLGGVTDTQYF. The V and J genes are TRBV7-9 and TRBJ2-3; possibly TRBD2 for D (6 bases). The CDR3 is 16 residues long. The V end was cut by 4 bases, the J end by 2 bases, with 16 bases between. In germline, CDR1 is SEHNR, CDR2 FQNEAQ (reference sequence). Combining the CDR3 with reference TRBV7-9 and TRBJ2-3 gives the whole variable domain DTGVSQNPRHKITKRGQNVTFRCDPISEHNRLYWYRQTLGQGPEFLTYFQNEAQLEKSRLLSDRFSAERPKGSFSTLEIQRTEQGDSAMYLCASSSRLGGVTDTQYFGPGTRLTVL.

V and J are TRBV4-1 and TRBJ2-5; D uncertain. There are 15 residues in the CDR3. The germline V gene encodes CDR1 MGHRA and CDR2 YSYEKL. The V and J ends lost 0 bases and 0 bases respectively, with 8 bases between them. In DNA, the CDR3 is TGCGCCAGCAGCCAAGACTCCACCGACCAAGAGACCCAGTACTTC. It encodes CASSQDSTDQETQYF.

Ten or more counts support this clonotype. V usage is TRBV7-9 and J usage is TRBJ2-5, with a tentative D call TRBD2 (6 bases). The CDR3 loop spans 14 amino acids. V shed 5 bases and J shed 5 bases, with 15 bases lying between them. Germline values: CDR1 SEHNR, CDR2 FQNEAQ (reference sequence). The DNA for the CDR3 is TGTGCCAGCAGCCCTTCTGGAGGGGTGGAGACCCAGTACTTC. It yields the protein CASSPSGGVETQYF.

The gene calls are TRBV12-3 or TRBV12-4 and TRBJ2-1; 8 bases are shared with TRBD1. The CDR3 contains 15 residues. V lost 5 bases, J lost 4 bases, and 7 bases stayed unmatched. The CDR3 bases are TGTGCCAGCAGTCTACAGGGGGAGTTATACAATGAGCAGTTCTTC. It encodes CASSLQGELYNEQFF.

The table lists this clonotype with a few counts. The CDR3 reads CASSLVSLSADYGYTF. The CDR3 DNA reads as TGTGCCAGCAGCTTAGTGTCCTTGTCGGCCGACTATGGCTACACCTTC. The genes are TRBV7-9 and TRBJ1-2, with D unresolved. V shed 1 base and J shed 3 bases, with 15 bases lying between them. The CDR3 has 16 residues. Germline V lookup: CDR1 SEHNR, CDR2 FQNEAQ (reference sequence).

This rearrangement joins TRBV28 to TRBJ2-2; D gene ambiguous. Looked up from germline, CDR1 is MDHEN and CDR2 is SYDVKM. The CDR3 covers 16 residues. V was pared by 2 bases and J by 6 bases, with 16 bases between. The CDR3, as DNA: TGTGCCAGCAGTTTAACCACTACTGCGACCGCCGGGGAGCTGTTTTTT. This encodes CASSLTTTATAGELFF.

Many counts were recorded for this clonotype. The gene calls are TRBV4-3 and TRBJ1-4, with D unresolved. The germline V gene encodes CDR1 LGHNA and CDR2 YSLEER. Trimming left V 0 bases short and J 8 bases short, with 7 bases between. The length of the CDR3 is 13 residues. DNA for the CDR3: TGCGCCAGCAGCCAAGATCTGGGGGAAAAACTGTTTTTT. The encoded protein is CASSQDLGEKLFF.

This chain links TRBV24-1 with TRBJ2-1, with 7 bases matching TRBD2. The V segment lost 4 bases and the J segment 6 bases; nucleotides outside the gene matches: 5. The V gene's germline CDR1 is KGHDR and CDR2 SFDVKD. This CDR3 is built from 14 residues. DNA of the CDR3: TGTGCCACCAGTGACCCCGGGACTATCAATGAGCAGTTCTTC. Its protein product is CATSDPGTINEQFF.

The V call is TRBV6-2 or TRBV6-3, the J call TRBJ2-1; D uncertain. V gave up 5 bases and J gave up 6 bases, with 11 bases separating them. The germline V gene has CDR1 MNHEY and CDR2 SVGEGT. This CDR3 comprises 13 residues. CDR3 DNA: TGTGCCAGCAGTGACGAGAGGCCCAATGAGCAGTTCTTC. Protein sequence: CASSDERPNEQFF.

CDR3 DNA: TGTGCCAGCAGTTTACCCAGGGGGGGGCTCTATGGCTACACCTTC. Its protein product is CASSLPRGGLYGYTF. The chain joins TRBV28 to TRBJ1-2, with 7 positions matching TRBD1. With 2 bases clipped from V and 4 bases from J, the junction kept 7 bases outside the gene matches. Germline values: CDR1 MDHEN, CDR2 SYDVKM. This CDR3 contains 15 residues.

The chain uses TRBV27 and TRBJ2-5; D ambiguous. Germline CDR1 is MNHEY and CDR2 is SMNVEV (reference sequence). The CDR3 is 14 residues long. The V gene lost 3 bases and the J gene lost 5 bases, with 13 bases spanning the gap. CDR3 sequence reads: CASSFRPGRETQYF. DNA for the CDR3: TGTGCCAGCAGTTTCCGGCCTGGGCGGGAGACCCAGTACTTC.

At least ten counts were recorded for this clonotype. The V call is TRBV10-3, the J call TRBJ1-5; D is ambiguous. The V gene lost 3 bases and the J gene lost 2 bases, with 8 bases spanning the gap. There are 14 residues in the CDR3. Per the germline V gene, CDR1 is ENHRY and CDR2 is SYGVKD. CDR3 sequence: CAISELWGNQPQHF. The CDR3 nucleotides are TGTGCCATCAGTGAACTGTGGGGCAATCAGCCCCAGCATTTT.

The V gene is TRBV30, the J gene TRBJ1-4, with 8 bases lining up with TRBD1. The junction had 5 bases not matched to a gene; V was cut back by 4 bases and J by 7 bases. Germline V gene lookup returns CDR1 GTSNPN and CDR2 SVGIG (reference sequence). The CDR3 runs 13 residues. This chain's CDR3 is CAWNRGGGEKLFF. DNA for the CDR3: TGTGCCTGGAACAGGGGGGGAGGTGAAAAACTGTTTTTT.

As regards this clonotype: The junction differs from germline at one of its ends, possibly a read error. The rearrangement links TRBV6-6 to TRBJ2-3, with D unresolved. CDR3 size: 14 residues. Germline V CDR1 and CDR2: MNHNY, SVGAGI (reference sequence). The CDR3, as DNA: TGTGCCAGCAGAAAGCTTACTTCCCAAGATACACAGTATTTT. It yields the protein CASRKLTSQDTQYF.

This chain joins TRBV20-1 and TRBJ2-3, with 12 bases lining up with TRBD2. This CDR3 has 18 amino acids. Trimming at V came to 0 bases and at J to 3 bases, leaving 10 bases not matched to a gene. Germline assignment: CDR1 DFQATT and CDR2 SNEGSKA (reference sequence). The CDR3 nucleotides read TGCAGTGCTAGAGATAACAGTCTAGCGGGGGGGCTTACAGATACGCAGTATTTT. This gives the protein CSARDNSLAGGLTDTQYF.

This clonotype was seen only a few times. V and J are TRBV3-1 and TRBJ1-5; 9 nucleotides align to TRBD1. CDR3 length: 16 residues. Losses at the gene ends were 0 bases for V and 1 base for J; bases not matched to a gene: 1. Germline CDR1 LGHDT, CDR2 YNNKEL (reference sequence). The CDR3: CASSQDTGGSNQPQHF. CDR3 coding DNA: TGTGCCAGCAGCCAAGACACAGGGGGCAGCAATCAGCCCCAGCATTTT.

The gene calls are TRBV7-2 and TRBJ1-2; 7 bases match TRBD1. V was clipped by 7 bases and J by 1 base; unmatched bases: 15. From germline, CDR1 is SGHTA and CDR2 FQGNSA. This CDR3 region has 17 residues. The CDR3 nucleotides read TGTGCCAGCACCATTAAACTGGGACAGCGCGATAACTATGGCTACACCTTC. Protein product: CASTIKLGQRDNYGYTF. Complete variable domain (other parts from reference TRBV7-2 and TRBJ1-2): GAGVSQSPSNKVTEKGKDVELRCDPISGHTALYWYRQSLGQGLEFLIYFQGNSAPDKSGLPSDRFSAERTGGSVSTLTIQRTQQEDSAVYLCASTIKLGQRDNYGYTFGSGTRLTVV.